This T cell receptor beta chain appears in the sequencing data of a study of T cell repertoires in cytomegalovirus infection. Regarding the study as a whole: Cumulative public TCR beta family frequency identified CMV carriers with the relevant HLA.

One entry per CDR3 protein, called by TCRdb with MiXCR from the reads. The data show approximately 630,000 distinct CDR3 sequences, 20% to 30% seen once. This clonotype was observed a handful of times. The antigen is not known. The clonotype was recovered from a human donor in good health (CMV status not recorded). Some clones in this sample may be carry-over from other donors' samples. Sequencing was carried out using CD8+ T cells from PBMCs.

The CDR3 loop is CASVKEANYGYTF. CDR3 DNA: TGTGCCAGCGTCAAGGAAGCTAACTATGGCTACACCTTC. The chain couples TRBV12-3 or TRBV12-4 to TRBJ1-2; no reliable D call. This CDR3 has 13 amino acids. Trimming pared 8 bases from V and 0 bases from J, leaving 10 bases between.